This T cell receptor (beta chain) is from a study of cytomegalovirus exposure and HLA in healthy donors. Turning to the study itself: Genetic ancestry analysis placed approximately 79% of the approximately 390 donors that were genotyped in the Caucasian-associated cluster.

Donors were ostensibly healthy at sampling, although undocumented immune exposures were probable. CDR3 size: 17 residues. V shed 2 bases, J shed 4 bases, and the junction held 12 bases outside the gene matches. Germline-derived CDR1 and CDR2 are MGHRA and YSYEKL. The PCR made use of 60 Vbeta and 13 Jbeta primers. Sequenced by immunoSEQ multiplex PCR; TCRdb stores in-frame clones only, minus some. This sample carries 130,000 to 150,000 clones, roughly three quarters of them seen once, and the ten largest clones take more than 0.95%. Sequencing used PBMCs. The clonotype originates from a man between 18 and 35 years old in good health and CMV-seronegative. The genes are TRBV4-1 and TRBJ2-3; 7 nucleotides agree with TRBD2. The CDR3 region has the DNA TGCGCCAGCAGCCAATTAAGATCGGCGGGGGTTGCAGATACGCAGTATTTT. This gives the protein CASSQLRSAGVADTQYF.